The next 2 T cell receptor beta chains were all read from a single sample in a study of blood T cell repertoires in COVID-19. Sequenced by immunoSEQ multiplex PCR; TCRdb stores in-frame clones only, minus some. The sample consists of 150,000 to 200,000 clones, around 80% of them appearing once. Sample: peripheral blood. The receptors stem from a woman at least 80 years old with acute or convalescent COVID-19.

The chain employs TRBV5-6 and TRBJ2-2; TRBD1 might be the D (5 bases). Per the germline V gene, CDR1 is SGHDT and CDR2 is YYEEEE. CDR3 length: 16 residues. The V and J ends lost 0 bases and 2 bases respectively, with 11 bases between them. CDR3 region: CASSLEMGRNTGELFF. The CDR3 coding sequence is TGTGCCAGCAGCTTGGAAATGGGGCGAAACACCGGGGAGCTGTTTTTT.

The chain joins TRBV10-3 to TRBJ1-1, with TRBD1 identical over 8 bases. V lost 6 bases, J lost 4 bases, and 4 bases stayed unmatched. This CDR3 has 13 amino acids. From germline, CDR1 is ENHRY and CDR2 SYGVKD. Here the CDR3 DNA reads TGTGCCATCAGACAGGGGGAAATCACTGAAGCTTTCTTT. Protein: CAIRQGEITEAFF.